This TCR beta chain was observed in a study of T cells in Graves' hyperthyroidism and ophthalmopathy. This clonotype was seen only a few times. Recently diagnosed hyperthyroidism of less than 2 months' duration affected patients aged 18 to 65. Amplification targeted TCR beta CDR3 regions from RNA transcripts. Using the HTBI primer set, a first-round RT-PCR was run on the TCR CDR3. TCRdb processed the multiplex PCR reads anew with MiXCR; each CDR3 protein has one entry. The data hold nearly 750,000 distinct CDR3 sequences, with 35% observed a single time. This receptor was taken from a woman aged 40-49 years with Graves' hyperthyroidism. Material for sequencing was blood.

The CDR3 region has the DNA TGCAGTGCCCCCATAGATCTTCTTAATGAAAAACTGTTTTTT. Its translation: CSAPIDLLNEKLFF. This chain joins TRBV20-1 and TRBJ1-4; no reliable D call. CDR3 size: 14 residues. CDR1 DFQATT and CDR2 SNEGSKA come from the germline V gene (reference sequence). V lost 6 bases to trimming and J lost 4 bases, with 15 bases between them.